Below are 2 T cell receptor beta chains sequenced from a single sample in a study of early T cells in non-severe SARS-CoV-2 infection. TCRdb ran MiXCR on the 5' RACE reads and lists one entry per CDR3 protein. The top ten clones hold around 5.2% of a sample with approximately 64,000 distinct CDR3 sequences, 4.9% of them seen once. Sequenced: whole blood. Receptors originate from an adult who was a healthcare worker with PCR-confirmed SARS-CoV-2 infection or an uninfected control (not recorded which).

This clonotype showed up many times. V is TRBV20-1 and J is TRBJ2-2; D is undetermined. Germline V gene lookup returns CDR1 DFQATT and CDR2 SNEGSKA (reference sequence). V lost 2 bases to trimming and J lost 0 bases, with 7 bases between them. This CDR3 region has 14 residues. CDR3 region: CSARPGANTGELFF. The CDR3 DNA reads TGCAGTGCTAGACCCGGAGCGAACACCGGGGAGCTGTTTTTT.

The table lists this clonotype with many counts. This rearrangement joins TRBV19 to TRBJ1-3; tentatively, D is TRBD1 (5 bases). CDR3 size: 16 residues. The V gene's germline CDR1 is LNHDA and CDR2 SQIVND (reference sequence). V shed 4 bases and J shed 2 bases, with 15 bases lying between them. CDR3 nucleotide sequence: TGTGCCAGTAGTACGACCCTCGCAGGGCCTGGAAACACCATATATTTT. It codes for CASSTTLAGPGNTIYF.